The 28 T cell receptor beta chains below all came from one sample that was sequenced in a study of blood T cell repertoires in COVID-19. Profiled with immunoSEQ multiplex PCR; TCRdb holds only in-frame clones, not every one. The sample records more than 110,000 clones, around 84% being singletons. Sequenced material: peripheral blood. These receptors all come from a human donor in a cohort sampled during active COVID-19.

V gene TRBV5-5 combines with J gene TRBJ1-1; D is possibly TRBD1 (6 bases). The germline gives CDR1 SGHKS, CDR2 YYEKEE (reference sequence). Trimming took 0 bases from V and 4 from J, leaving 13 bases between them. This CDR3 spans 15 amino acids. CDR3 amino acids: CASSLAKGVGTEAFF. In DNA form, the CDR3 reads TGTGCCAGCAGCTTGGCCAAGGGGGTGGGCACTGAAGCTTTCTTT.

The chain is built from TRBV13 and TRBJ2-7; 13 bases are a match to TRBD2. The V gene's germline CDR1 is PRHDT and CDR2 FYEKMQ (reference sequence). Trimming took 2 bases from V and 1 from J; bases not matched to a gene: 2. CDR3 length equals 16 residues. The CDR3 is CASSLPGLAGSYEQYF. CDR3 nucleotide sequence: TGTGCCAGCAGCTTACCGGGACTAGCGGGATCCTACGAGCAGTACTTC.

CDR3 sequence (DNA): TGTGCCAGCACCCTAGGCAGGGGGAACACTGAAGCTTTCTTT. Translated: CASTLGRGNTEAFF. The J gene is TRBJ1-1, the V gene TRBV28; D possibly corresponds to TRBD1 (6 bases). V lost 7 bases and J lost 1, with 13 bases in between. CDR1 is MDHEN, CDR2 SYDVKM, per germline. The CDR3 has 14 amino acids.

The chain has TRBV28 and TRBJ1-2, with D possibly matching TRBD1 (5 bases). This CDR3 region has 12 residues. V was trimmed by 2 bases and J by 8 bases, leaving 9 bases between them. Germline V CDR1 and CDR2: MDHEN, SYDVKM. The CDR3 bases are TGTGCCAGCAGTTTAGGGACTAAAGGCTACACCTTC. Protein: CASSLGTKGYTF.

This clone came up once. The rearrangement links TRBV5-8 to TRBJ2-7, with 7 nucleotides matching TRBD1. Per the germline V gene, CDR1 is SGHTS and CDR2 is YDEGEE. Unmatched junction bases numbered 4, after V lost 2 bases and J lost 2 bases. The CDR3 covers 14 residues. The CDR3 coding sequence is TGTGCCAGCAGCTTAGACAGGGCGGCCTACGAGCAGTACTTC. The encoded protein is CASSLDRAAYEQYF.

A single count supports this clone. V gene TRBV9 combines with J gene TRBJ2-5, with 11 bases lining up with TRBD2. The germline gives CDR1 SGDLS, CDR2 YYNGEE. There are 15 residues in the CDR3. J gave up 4 bases and V 2 bases, and 4 bases lay outside the gene matches. CDR3 nucleotides: TGTGCCAGCAGCGTCCTACTAGCGGGAGCAGAGACCCAGTACTTC. Residues: CASSVLLAGAETQYF.

This clone was observed a handful of times. This chain uses TRBV7-9 with TRBJ1-4; 8 positions match TRBD1. Germline V gene data show CDR1 as SEHNR and CDR2 as FQNEAQ (reference sequence). This CDR3 contains 15 residues. The ends lost 5 bases at V and 5 bases at J; junction bases unmatched: 7. The DNA of the CDR3 is TGTGCCAGCAGCCCGGGACAGGACAGAAATGAAAAACTGTTTTTT. Translating it yields CASSPGQDRNEKLFF.

This clone was recorded only once. The chain recombines TRBV28 with TRBJ2-5; D perhaps matches TRBD1 (6 bases). The length of the CDR3 is 13 residues. Trimming removed 4 bases from V and 2 bases from J, with 8 bases in between. In germline, CDR1 is MDHEN, CDR2 SYDVKM. CDR3 bases: TGTGCCAGCAGTTCACAGGGTCAAGAGACCCAGTACTTC. This encodes CASSSQGQETQYF.

The chain employs TRBV27 and TRBJ2-1; tentative D call: TRBD1 (6 bases). The CDR3 covers 15 residues. V shed 3 bases and J shed 5 bases, with 14 bases lying between them. Germline CDR1 is MNHEY and CDR2 is SMNVEV (reference sequence). The CDR3 sequence is CASSFRGPNDNEQFF. The CDR3 region has the DNA TGTGCCAGCAGTTTCAGGGGTCCGAATGACAATGAGCAGTTCTTC.

This chain connects TRBV6-5 to TRBJ1-1; 7 bases map to TRBD1. V dropped 5 bases and J dropped 1; count of bases not matched to a gene: 7. Germline V gives CDR1 MNHEY, CDR2 SVGAGI. There are 15 residues in the CDR3. The CDR3: CASSPRGLTNTEAFF. CDR3 coding DNA: TGTGCCAGCAGTCCCAGGGGGTTAACGAACACTGAAGCTTTCTTT.

The chain carries TRBV6-5 and TRBJ1-6; no reliable D call. This CDR3 is 16 amino acids long. Trimming left V 4 bases short and J 1 base short, with 11 bases between. In germline, CDR1 is MNHEY, CDR2 SVGAGI. As DNA, the CDR3 is TGTGCCAGCAGTTCGGGAGGGATTTCCTATAATTCACCCCTCCACTTT. It yields the protein CASSSGGISYNSPLHF.

The rearrangement links TRBV6-1 to TRBJ2-5; D unclear. CDR1 and CDR2 from the germline V gene are MNHNS and SASEGT. The CDR3 spans 13 residues. The V gene lost 3 bases and the J gene lost 2 bases, with 7 bases spanning the gap. Written as DNA, the CDR3 is TGTGCCAGCAGTGATTATGTGCAAGAGACCCAGTACTTC. Translated, it gives CASSDYVQETQYF.

This sequence joins TRBV30 and TRBJ1-3, with 7 positions matching TRBD1. The CDR3 spans 14 residues. J lost 2 bases, V lost 3 bases, and 4 bases had no gene match. CDR1 is GTSNPN and CDR2 is SVGIG in the germline V gene (reference sequence). CDR3 region: CAWSDRVTGNTIYF. Written as DNA, the CDR3 is TGTGCCTGGAGCGACAGGGTCACTGGAAACACCATATATTTT.

J is TRBJ2-5 and V is TRBV28; 8 bases are shared with TRBD1. J was trimmed by 2 bases and V by 2 bases; bases with no gene match: 4. The CDR3 loop spans 15 amino acids. CDR1 is MDHEN, CDR2 SYDVKM, per germline. The CDR3 DNA follows: TGTGCCAGCAGTTTACTGGACAGGGAGCAAGAGACCCAGTACTTC. This codes for CASSLLDREQETQYF.

This rearrangement joins TRBV11-2 to TRBJ2-3, with D possibly being TRBD1 (6 bases). Between the trimmed V and J ends, which lost 4 bases and 4 bases, there was a span of 15 bases. This CDR3 contains 15 residues. Germline loops: CDR1 SGHAT, CDR2 FQNNGV. The DNA of the CDR3 is TGTGCCAGCAGCTCCCAGGGGCGGGCGCCAGATACGCAGTATTTT. It yields the protein CASSSQGRAPDTQYF. Together with reference TRBV11-2 and TRBJ2-3, the CDR3 gives the full variable domain: EAGVAQSPRYKIIEKRQSVAFWCNPISGHATLYWYQQILGQGPKLLIQFQNNGVVDDSQLPKDRFSAERLKGVDSTLKIQPAKLEDSAVYLCASSSQGRAPDTQYFGPGTRLTVL.

This clone was counted once. The chain couples TRBV4-1 to TRBJ1-2; perhaps TRBD1 as D (5 bases). In germline, CDR1 is MGHRA, CDR2 YSYEKL. V shed 0 bases and J shed 2 bases, with 7 bases lying between them. The length of the CDR3 is 14 residues. The DNA of the CDR3 is TGCGCCAGCAGCCAAGATTGGGGCAACTATGGCTACACCTTC. It specifies CASSQDWGNYGYTF.

This chain links TRBV5-5 with TRBJ2-7, with 10 bases fitting TRBD1. There are 19 residues in the CDR3. The ends lost 0 bases at V and 4 bases at J; junction bases unmatched: 16. Looked up from germline, CDR1 is SGHKS and CDR2 is YYEKEE (reference sequence). The CDR3 nucleotides read TGTGCCAGCAGCTTGGATTTGGGGGACAGGGGTAGTGTTTCGTACGAGCAGTACTTC. The encoded protein is CASSLDLGDRGSVSYEQYF.

The chain carries TRBV18 and TRBJ2-7; TRBD1 agrees at 8 bases. The CDR3 covers 15 residues. Germline V gene data show CDR1 as KGHSH and CDR2 as LQKENI. V lost 3 bases to trimming and J lost 0 bases; unmatched junction nucleotides: 4. The DNA for the CDR3 is TGTGCCAGCTCACCCCGACAGGGGTTCTCCTACGAGCAGTACTTC. Translation: CASSPRQGFSYEQYF.

The chain has TRBV9 and TRBJ2-1; D may be TRBD1 (5 bases). Deletions cut 1 base from V and 9 bases from J, with 5 bases between. The CDR3 spans 11 residues. In germline, CDR1 is SGDLS, CDR2 YYNGEE. Here the CDR3 reads CASSVQGEQFF. The CDR3 bases are TGTGCCAGCAGCGTACAGGGTGAGCAGTTCTTC.

The chain combines TRBV28 with TRBJ2-7; 7 nucleotides align to TRBD2. Looked up from germline, CDR1 is MDHEN and CDR2 is SYDVKM. The length of the CDR3 is 16 residues. Trimming at V came to 3 bases and at J to 0 bases, leaving 8 bases not matched to a gene. The CDR3 reads CASSFVGGRHSYEQYF. CDR3 DNA: TGTGCCAGCAGTTTCGTGGGCGGGAGACACTCCTACGAGCAGTACTTC.

The chain links TRBV7-2 to TRBJ2-2; TRBD2 matches 8 bases. V lost 6 bases to trimming and J lost 1 base; unmatched junction nucleotides: 10. CDR1 SGHTA and CDR2 FQGNSA come from the germline V gene. The CDR3 extends over 17 amino acids. The CDR3: CASRRSPGTRNTGELFF. As DNA, the CDR3 is TGTGCCAGCAGGCGATCGCCCGGGACTAGGAACACCGGGGAGCTGTTTTTT.

V and J are TRBV28 and TRBJ1-3; 10 bases are shared with TRBD1. CDR3 length: 17 amino acids. The germline CDR1 and CDR2 sequences are MDHEN and SYDVKM. Unmatched junction bases numbered 7, after V lost 5 bases and J lost 0 bases. For the CDR3, the DNA is TGTGCCAGCAGTCTACCGGGACAGGGGTCCTCTGGAAACACCATATATTTT. Amino acid sequence: CASSLPGQGSSGNTIYF.

The V and J genes are TRBV28 and TRBJ2-7; D ambiguous. This CDR3 region has 11 residues. Germline V gene lookup returns CDR1 MDHEN and CDR2 SYDVKM. The V gene lost 7 bases and the J gene lost 6 bases, with 10 bases spanning the gap. The CDR3 reads CASTLGSEQYF. In DNA form, the CDR3 reads TGTGCCAGCACCCTAGGTTCCGAGCAGTACTTC.

CDR3 coding DNA: TGTGCCAGCAGCTCGAACCCAACAAGTTCCTACGAGCAGTACTTC. Translating gives CASSSNPTSSYEQYF. The V call is TRBV5-5, the J call TRBJ2-7; D is unclear. V was clipped by 3 bases and J by 1 base, with 14 bases between them. This CDR3 comprises 15 residues. Germline V gene data show CDR1 as SGHKS and CDR2 as YYEKEE (reference sequence).

The chain has TRBV28 and TRBJ2-2, with 9 bases identical to TRBD2. Per germline, CDR1 MDHEN and CDR2 SYDVKM. The CDR3 loop spans 17 amino acids. J gave up 5 bases and V 5 bases, and 12 bases lay outside the gene matches. The CDR3 is CASSMAVLAGLTGELFF. DNA of the CDR3: TGTGCCAGCAGTATGGCCGTTCTAGCGGGACTTACCGGGGAGCTGTTTTTT.

The chain combines TRBV18 with TRBJ1-4, with 8 bases matching TRBD1. With V trimmed by 3 bases and J by 0 bases, 6 bases remained unmatched. The CDR3 runs 17 residues. Germline lookup yields CDR1 KGHSH and CDR2 LQKENI. Here the CDR3 DNA reads TGTGCCAGCTCACCCAGCGGACAGGGAGCAACTAATGAAAAACTGTTTTTT. This encodes CASSPSGQGATNEKLFF.

This chain connects TRBV5-5 to TRBJ1-2, with D maybe TRBD1 (6 bases). V was shortened by 2 bases and J by 8 bases, with 19 bases between the two germline ends. CDR3 length: 15 residues. Germline V gives CDR1 SGHKS, CDR2 YYEKEE (reference sequence). CDR3 loop: CASSFAGQPERGYTF. The CDR3 DNA reads TGTGCCAGCAGCTTCGCCGGACAGCCGGAGAGGGGCTACACCTTC.

The chain recombines TRBV18 with TRBJ2-5; perhaps TRBD2 as D (5 bases). Germline CDR1 is KGHSH and CDR2 is LQKENI. V lost 3 bases, J lost 2 bases, and 10 bases lay in between. This CDR3 has 14 residues. The CDR3 nucleotides are TGTGCCAGCTCACCGCCTGGGAGTCAAGAGACCCAGTACTTC. This gives the protein CASSPPGSQETQYF. The whole variable domain, remainder taken from reference TRBV18 and TRBJ2-5, is NAGVMQNPRHLVRRRGQEARLRCSPMKGHSHVYWYRQLPEEGLKFMVYLQKENIIDESGMPKERFSAEFPKEGPSILRIQQVVRGDSAAYFCASSPPGSQETQYFGPGTRLLVL.